A selection of T cell receptor beta chains follows, all from one sample in a study of identical twins. TCRdb independently ran MiXCR on the 5' RACE reads; one entry per CDR3 protein. Of 1,800,000 or so distinct CDR3 sequences listed, around a third are singletons. The material sequenced was cord blood. The source is a newborn girl in good health. The CDR3 runs from the conserved cysteine through the conserved F or W. The D gene is left open where the match is weak. Clone size is stated in some rows and not others, as once, few, many or a class when expanded.

j_call	clone_size	d_call	v_call	cdr3_aa	cdr3_nt
TRBJ2-7	.	.	TRBV12-3/TRBV12-4	CASTWTVAYEQYF	TGTGCCAGCACTTGGACGGTCGCCTACGAGCAGTACTTC
TRBJ2-1	few	.	TRBV9	CASSVVLGPYNEQVF	TGTGCCAGCAGCGTAGTCCTCGGACCGTACAATGAGCAGGTCTTC
TRBJ1-2	few	.	TRBV3-1	CASSQEARYYGYTF	TGTGCCAGCAGCCAAGAGGCCAGGTACTATGGCTACACCTTC
TRBJ2-1	.	TRBD2	TRBV20-1	CREREAGYEQFF	TGCAGAGAGCGGGAGGCTGGGTATGAGCAGTTCTTC
TRBJ2-3	.	.	TRBV4-1	CASSQPRNTADTQYF	TGCGCCAGCAGCCAACCCCGGAACACGGCAGATACGCAGTATTTT
TRBJ1-5	.	.	TRBV20-1	CSARGGPEFPQHF	TGCAGTGCTAGGGGGGGGCCGGAGTTTCCCCAGCATTTT
TRBJ1-2	.	.	TRBV20-1	CSASLGAHGYTF	TGCAGTGCTAGTCTGGGGGCTCATGGCTACACCTTC
TRBJ2-7	few	.	TRBV12-3/TRBV12-4	CASSFGIGTGYEQYF	TGTGCCAGCAGTTTTGGGATTGGGACGGGGTACGAGCAGTACTTC
TRBJ2-7	.	TRBD2	TRBV11-1	CASSLTSFGRAFHEQYF	TGTGCCAGCAGCCTCACCTCCTTCGGGAGGGCTTTCCACGAGCAGTACTTC
TRBJ2-7	.	TRBD1	TRBV7-2	CASSTMGTGFRYEQYF	TGTGCCAGCAGCACTATGGGGACAGGTTTTAGGTACGAGCAGTACTTC
TRBJ1-2	few	.	TRBV10-3	CAISERQSYRGYTF	TGTGCCATCAGTGAGAGGCAGTCCTACCGAGGCTACACCTTC
TRBJ2-2	.	.	TRBV10-3	CAIKEGVSTGELFF	TGTGCCATCAAGGAGGGCGTGAGCACCGGGGAGCTGTTTTTT
TRBJ2-6	few	TRBD2	TRBV5-1	CASSLTSGSGANVLTF	TGTGCCAGCAGCTTAACTAGCGGCTCTGGGGCCAACGTCCTGACTTTC
TRBJ2-1	.	.	TRBV20-1	CSASLWGRAYNEQFF	TGCAGTGCTTCCCTTTGGGGGCGCGCCTACAATGAGCAGTTCTTC
TRBJ2-7	few	.	TRBV21-1	CASSKGRDVSYEQYF	TGTGCCAGCAGCAAAGGCCGGGACGTCTCCTACGAGCAGTACTTC
TRBJ2-2	.	TRBD2	TRBV4-2	CASSPAGEGTGELFF	TGTGCCAGCAGTCCCGCGGGAGAGGGGACCGGGGAGCTGTTTTTT
TRBJ1-6	few	.	TRBV29-1	CSVTGYNSPLHF	TGCAGCGTGACAGGATATAATTCACCCCTCCACTTT
TRBJ2-3	.	.	TRBV5-1	CASSLDLDSRQYF	TGCGCCAGCAGCTTGGACTTAGATTCGAGGCAGTATTTT
TRBJ2-1	many	.	TRBV12-3/TRBV12-4	CASSLGGGEQFF	TGTGCCAGCAGTTTAGGGGGAGGTGAGCAGTTCTTC
TRBJ1-2	.	.	TRBV6-5	CASSYKGSGNGYTF	TGTGCCAGCAGTTATAAAGGGTCGGGAAATGGCTACACCTTC
TRBJ2-3	few	.	TRBV4-2	CASSQGPSWGTDTQYF	TGTGCCAGCAGCCAAGGCCCCAGTTGGGGCACAGATACGCAGTATTTT
TRBJ1-5	few	TRBD1	TRBV2	CASRDRGMGQPQHF	TGTGCCAGTCGGGACAGGGGAATGGGTCAGCCCCAGCATTTT
TRBJ1-2	few	.	TRBV28	CASSLGGAEGYTF	TGTGCCAGCAGTTTGGGAGGGGCAGAGGGCTACACCTTC
TRBJ2-3	.	.	TRBV24-1	CATSPFGSIDTQYF	TGTGCCACCAGCCCATTCGGGAGCATAGATACGCAGTATTTT
TRBJ2-1	.	.	TRBV24-1	CATSDARTGDNEQFF	TGTGCCACCAGTGACGCGAGGACTGGTGACAATGAGCAGTTCTTC
TRBJ1-1	few	.	TRBV29-1	CSVDIGESTEAFF	TGCAGCGTTGACATTGGTGAAAGCACTGAAGCTTTCTTT
TRBJ2-7	.	TRBD2	TRBV20-1	CSARLPWTSADHEQYF	TGCAGTGCTAGATTACCCTGGACTAGCGCGGACCACGAGCAGTACTTC
TRBJ2-7	few	.	TRBV11-2	CASSLVGGAGNYEQYF	TGTGCCAGCAGCTTAGTAGGAGGGGCGGGTAACTACGAGCAGTACTTC
TRBJ2-3	many	.	TRBV5-1	CASSFTTDTQYF	TGTGCCAGCAGCTTCACAACAGATACGCAGTATTTT
TRBJ1-1	.	TRBD1	TRBV29-1	CSVAQGGNAFF	TGCAGCGTTGCTCAGGGGGGTAATGCTTTCTTT
TRBJ1-5	.	TRBD1	TRBV20-1	CGARKGGQGPNQPQHF	TGCGGTGCTAGAAAGGGGGGACAGGGACCGAATCAGCCCCAGCATTTT
TRBJ1-1	few	.	TRBV29-1	CSVRGTSNTEAFF	TGCAGCGTTCGGGGTACATCCAACACTGAAGCTTTCTTT
TRBJ1-4	.	.	TRBV7-9	CASSPISGSNEKLFF	TGTGCCAGCAGCCCAATTTCAGGGTCTAATGAAAAACTGTTTTTT
TRBJ2-3	few	.	TRBV7-2	CASSPERPGDTQYF	TGTGCCAGCAGCCCCGAAAGGCCGGGAGATACGCAGTATTTT
TRBJ1-5	once	.	TRBV15	CATSREGANQPQHF	TGTGCCACCAGCAGAGAGGGCGCGAATCAGCCCCAGCATTTT
TRBJ2-4	.	.	TRBV5-1	CASSITGLIAKSIQYF	TGCGCCAGCAGCATCACGGGACTCATAGCCAAAAGCATTCAGTACTTC